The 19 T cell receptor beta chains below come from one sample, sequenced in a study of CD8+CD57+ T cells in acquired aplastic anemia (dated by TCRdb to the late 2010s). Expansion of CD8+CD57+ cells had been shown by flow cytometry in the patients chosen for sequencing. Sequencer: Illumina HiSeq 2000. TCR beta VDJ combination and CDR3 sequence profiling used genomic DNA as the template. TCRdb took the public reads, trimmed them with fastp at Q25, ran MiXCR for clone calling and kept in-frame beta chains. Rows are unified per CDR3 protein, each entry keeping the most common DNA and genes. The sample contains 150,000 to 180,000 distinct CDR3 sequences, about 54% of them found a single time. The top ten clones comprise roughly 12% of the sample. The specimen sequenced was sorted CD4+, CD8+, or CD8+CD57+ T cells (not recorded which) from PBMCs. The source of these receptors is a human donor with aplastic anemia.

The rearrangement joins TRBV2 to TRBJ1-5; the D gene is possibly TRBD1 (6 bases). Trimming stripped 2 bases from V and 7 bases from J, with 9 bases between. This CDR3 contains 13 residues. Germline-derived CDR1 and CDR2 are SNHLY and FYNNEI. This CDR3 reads CASSEQQGQPQHF. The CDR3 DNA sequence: TGTGCCAGCAGTGAACAACAGGGCCAGCCCCAGCATTTT. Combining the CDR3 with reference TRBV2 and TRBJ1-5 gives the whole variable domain EPEVTQTPSHQVTQMGQEVILRCVPISNHLYFYWYRQILGQKVEFLVSFYNNEISEKSEIFDDQFSVERPDGSNFTLKIRSTKLEDSAMYFCASSEQQGQPQHFGDGTRLSIL.

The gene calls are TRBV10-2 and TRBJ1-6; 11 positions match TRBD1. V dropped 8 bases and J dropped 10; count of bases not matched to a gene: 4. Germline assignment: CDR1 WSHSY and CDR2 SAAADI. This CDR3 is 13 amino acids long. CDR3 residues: CASDRDRGSPLHF. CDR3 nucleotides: TGCGCCAGCGACCGGGACAGGGGGTCACCCCTCCACTTT.

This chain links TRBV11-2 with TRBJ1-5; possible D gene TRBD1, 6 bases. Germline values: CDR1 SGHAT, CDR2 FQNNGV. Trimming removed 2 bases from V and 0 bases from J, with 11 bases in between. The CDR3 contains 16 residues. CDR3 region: CASSLFGGFSNQPQHF. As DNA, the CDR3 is TGTGCCAGCAGCTTATTTGGGGGCTTTAGCAATCAGCCCCAGCATTTT.

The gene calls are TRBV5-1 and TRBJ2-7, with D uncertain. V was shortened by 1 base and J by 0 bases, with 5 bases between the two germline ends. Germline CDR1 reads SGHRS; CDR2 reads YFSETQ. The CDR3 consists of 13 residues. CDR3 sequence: CASSLPNSYEQYF. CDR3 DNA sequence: TGCGCCAGCAGCTTGCCCAACTCCTACGAGCAGTACTTC. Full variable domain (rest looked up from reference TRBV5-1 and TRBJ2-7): KAGVTQTPRYLIKTRGQQVTLSCSPISGHRSVSWYQQTPGQGLQFLFEYFSETQRNKGNFPGRFSGRQFSNSRSEMNVSTLELGDSALYLCASSLPNSYEQYFGPGTRLTVT.

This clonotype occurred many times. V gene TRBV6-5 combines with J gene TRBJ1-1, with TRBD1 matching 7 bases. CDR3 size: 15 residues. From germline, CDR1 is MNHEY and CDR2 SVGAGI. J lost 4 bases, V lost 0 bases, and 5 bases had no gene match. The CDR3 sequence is CASSYSGRGITEAFF. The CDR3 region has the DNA TGTGCCAGCAGTTACTCCGGCAGGGGGATCACTGAAGCTTTCTTT.

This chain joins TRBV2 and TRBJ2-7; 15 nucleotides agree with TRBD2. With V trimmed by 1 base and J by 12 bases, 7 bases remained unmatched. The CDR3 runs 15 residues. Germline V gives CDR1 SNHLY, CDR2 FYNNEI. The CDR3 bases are TGTGCCAGCAGTGAAGGGACTAGCGGGAGGGCCCACCCGTACTTC. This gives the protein CASSEGTSGRAHPYF.

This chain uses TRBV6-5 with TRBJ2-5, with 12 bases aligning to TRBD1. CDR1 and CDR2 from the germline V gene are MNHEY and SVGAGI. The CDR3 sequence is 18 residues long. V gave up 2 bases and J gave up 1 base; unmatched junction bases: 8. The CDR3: CASSYASGTGGVQETQYF. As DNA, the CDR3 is TGTGCCAGCAGTTACGCCTCCGGGACAGGGGGCGTCCAAGAGACCCAGTACTTC.

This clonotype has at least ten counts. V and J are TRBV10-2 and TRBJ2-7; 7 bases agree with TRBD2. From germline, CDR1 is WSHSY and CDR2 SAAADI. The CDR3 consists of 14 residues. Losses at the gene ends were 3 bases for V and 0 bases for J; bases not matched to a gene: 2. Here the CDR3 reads CASSDPGGSYEQYF. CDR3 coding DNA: TGCGCCAGCAGTGACCCGGGGGGCTCCTACGAGCAGTACTTC.

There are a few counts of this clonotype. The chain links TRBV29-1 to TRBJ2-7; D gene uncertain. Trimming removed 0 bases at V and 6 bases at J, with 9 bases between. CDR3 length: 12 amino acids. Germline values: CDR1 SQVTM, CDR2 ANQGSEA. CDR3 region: CSVEDREAEQYF. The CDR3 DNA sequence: TGCAGCGTTGAAGATCGCGAGGCCGAGCAGTACTTC.

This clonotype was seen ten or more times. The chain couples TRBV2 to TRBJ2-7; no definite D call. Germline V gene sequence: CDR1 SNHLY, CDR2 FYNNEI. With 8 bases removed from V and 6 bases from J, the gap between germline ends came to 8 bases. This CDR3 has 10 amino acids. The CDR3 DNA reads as TGTGCCAGCGGGGTGGCCGAGCAGTACTTC. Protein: CASGVAEQYF.

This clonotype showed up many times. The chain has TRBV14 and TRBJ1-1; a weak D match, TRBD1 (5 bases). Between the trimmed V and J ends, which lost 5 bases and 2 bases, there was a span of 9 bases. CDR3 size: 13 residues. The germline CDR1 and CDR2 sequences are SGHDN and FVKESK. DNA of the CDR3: TGTGCCAGCAGCGAGGGGCCAAACACTGAAGCTTTCTTT. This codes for CASSEGPNTEAFF.

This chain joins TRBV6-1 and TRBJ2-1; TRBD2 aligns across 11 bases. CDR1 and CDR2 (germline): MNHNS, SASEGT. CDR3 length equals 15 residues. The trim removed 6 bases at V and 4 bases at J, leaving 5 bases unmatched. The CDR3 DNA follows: TGTGCCAGCAGGGCCGGGACTAGCGGATACAATGAGCAGTTCTTC. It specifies CASRAGTSGYNEQFF.

This CDR3 reads CASSGGGGIDEQYF. In DNA form, the CDR3 reads TGTGCCAGCAGTGGAGGGGGCGGAATCGACGAGCAGTACTTC. The genes are TRBV2 and TRBJ2-7; 7 bases are a match to TRBD1. There are 14 residues in the CDR3. Trimming cost V 4 bases and J 5 bases; bases outside gene matches: 8. In germline, CDR1 is SNHLY, CDR2 FYNNEI.

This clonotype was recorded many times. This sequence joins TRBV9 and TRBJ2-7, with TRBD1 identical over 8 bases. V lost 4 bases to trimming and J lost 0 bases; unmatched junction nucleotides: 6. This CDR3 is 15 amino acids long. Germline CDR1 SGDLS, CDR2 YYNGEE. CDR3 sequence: CASSFGQGLSYEQYF. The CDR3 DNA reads TGTGCCAGCAGCTTCGGACAGGGTCTCTCCTACGAGCAGTACTTC.

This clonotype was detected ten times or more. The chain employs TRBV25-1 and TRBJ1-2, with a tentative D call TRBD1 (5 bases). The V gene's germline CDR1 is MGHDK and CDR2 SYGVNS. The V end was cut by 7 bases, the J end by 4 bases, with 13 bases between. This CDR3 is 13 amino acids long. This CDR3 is CASIFQGIYGYTF. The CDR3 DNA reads TGTGCCAGCATTTTCCAGGGAATCTATGGCTACACCTTC.

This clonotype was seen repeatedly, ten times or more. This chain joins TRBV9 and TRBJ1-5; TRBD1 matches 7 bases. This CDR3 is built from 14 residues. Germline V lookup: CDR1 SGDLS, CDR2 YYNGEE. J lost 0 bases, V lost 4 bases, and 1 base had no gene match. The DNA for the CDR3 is TGTGCCAGCAGCCCAGGGGGTAGCAATCAGCCCCAGCATTTT. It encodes CASSPGGSNQPQHF.

CDR3 sequence reads: CASSLSGHEQFF. The CDR3 DNA sequence: TGTGCCAGCAGCTTATCGGGTCATGAGCAGTTCTTC. The V call is TRBV7-6, the J call TRBJ2-1; D is unresolved. V lost 2 bases to trimming and J lost 8 bases, with 7 bases between them. The CDR3 runs 12 residues. Germline V gene lookup returns CDR1 SGHVS and CDR2 FNYEAQ.

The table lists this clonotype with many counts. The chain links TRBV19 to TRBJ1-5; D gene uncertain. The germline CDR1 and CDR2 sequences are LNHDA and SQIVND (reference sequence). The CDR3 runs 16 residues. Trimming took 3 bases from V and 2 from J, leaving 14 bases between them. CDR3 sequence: CASSIPGVIRNQPQHF. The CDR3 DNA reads TGTGCCAGTAGTATCCCCGGGGTTATCCGCAATCAGCCCCAGCATTTT.

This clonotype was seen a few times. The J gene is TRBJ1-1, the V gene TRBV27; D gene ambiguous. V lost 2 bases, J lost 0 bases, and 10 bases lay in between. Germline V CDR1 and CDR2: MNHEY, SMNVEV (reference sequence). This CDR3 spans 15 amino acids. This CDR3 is CASSLMATMNTEAFF. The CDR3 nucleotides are TGTGCCAGCAGTTTAATGGCCACCATGAACACTGAAGCTTTCTTT.